Following are 2 T cell receptor beta chains from one sample sequenced in a study of blood T cell repertoires in COVID-19. The repertoire was sequenced with immunoSEQ multiplex PCR; TCRdb's copy has only in-frame clones and lacks some. The table lists 130,000 or so clones, about 80% of them singletons. The sequenced sample was peripheral blood. The receptors stem from a human donor in a cohort sampled during active COVID-19.

The chain combines TRBV27 with TRBJ2-3, with 9 nucleotides matching TRBD2. The germline V gene encodes CDR1 MNHEY and CDR2 SMNVEV (reference sequence). Unmatched junction bases numbered 1, after V lost 4 bases and J lost 5 bases. The CDR3 is 13 amino acids. The CDR3 bases are TGTGCCAGCAGTTGGCGGGAGGGAGATACGCAGTATTTT. It codes for CASSWREGDTQYF.

J is TRBJ2-7 and V is TRBV28; 13 bases match TRBD2. The CDR3 is 16 residues long. The V gene end was trimmed by 4 bases and the J gene end by 9 bases; junction bases not matched to a gene: 12. Germline-derived CDR1 and CDR2 are MDHEN and SYDVKM. DNA of the CDR3: TGTGCCAGCAGTTCACCCCCGACTAGCGGGAGGCGCTTGCAGTACTTC. Protein: CASSSPPTSGRRLQYF.